One T cell receptor beta chain is described in this entry. There are a few counts of this clone. It lacks a known antigen. No base qualities exist here, and no much larger clone lies one base off it. This entry belongs to a study of blood T cell repertoires in COVID-19 (dated by TCRdb to 2020 to 2022). About the investigation overall: Samples covering the acute and convalescent phases of COVID-19 were provided by collaborators in the United States, Italy and Spain. Samples came from the ongoing ImmuneRACE study (first 160 participants) plus 1,254 subjects from 6 global collaborators. The prospective study material was composed of cDNA or gDNA derived from T cells, B-cell-depleted T cells, or PBMCs. Where available, HLA class I and class II types were taken from metadata supplied by the sample provider and were not determined by assay-based typing. The dataset comprised deeply sampled blood TCRbeta repertoires from subjects exposed to, actively infected with, or recovered from COVID-19. The repertoires were released in a freely available public database meant as a resource for research on the immune response to SARS-CoV-2. Sample metadata almost always included a de-identified subject ID, COVID-19 status, age in years and sex.

Participants in the prospective study were enrolled through a virtual design, were aged roughly 18 to 90 years, and lived in approximately 25 United States geographic areas. In the prospective study, cohorts were assigned on the basis of participant-reported clinical history obtained from a screening survey and a study questionnaire. In the prospective study, whole blood, serum and a nasopharyngeal or oropharyngeal swab were collected from each participant by mobile phlebotomists. Participants in the prospective study had the option to provide additional blood draws and questionnaires over an approximately 2-month period. Prospective study blood samples were shipped either frozen or at room temperature before DNA extraction. The immunoSEQ Assay, a bias-controlled multiplex PCR, was used to amplify TCRbeta CDR3 regions from genomic DNA. The original pipeline was this. Within the assay, amplification of reference gene primers was used to estimate how many nucleated cells each sample contained. Sequence reads were collapsed and filtered to measure the absolute abundance of every unique TCRbeta CDR3 rearrangement. Productive Simpson clonality was computed per sample as the square root of Simpson's diversity index over productive rearrangements. The clones in this table, taken by TCRdb from immuneACCESS, are in-frame only. Not every clone is retained; where verified, under half of the shortfall comes from an unresolved V gene, and the cause of the rest is unknown. Clone size and the V and J calls come from that table; the DNA yielded D and trimming. For this sample there are over 350,000 clones; roughly nine tenths appear just once. The ten largest clones take up over 1.5% of the sample.

What the research found in general, with its limitations: How much clinical and demographic metadata was included differed by source and by participant, and the metadata was provided uncurated.

The source of this sequence is a woman under 30 with acute COVID-19. The sequenced sample consisted of PBMCs or T cells enriched from blood (not recorded which).

CDR3 reads: CASSLATGFGETQYF. The DNA sequence is as follows: TGCGCCAGCAGCTTGGCGACAGGGTTTGGAGAGACCCAGTACTTC. The rearrangement joined TRBV5-1 to TRBJ2-5; a stretch of 7 junction bases matches TRBD1. There are 15 amino acids in the CDR3, from cysteine to phenylalanine inclusive. The kept DNA is CDR3 alone, 45 bases in frame from the first base. The germline V gene encodes CDR1 SGHRS and CDR2 YFSETQ. V loses 0 bases at its end and J loses 4 bases; junction bases beyond the gene matches: 6.